The clone carrying this T cell receptor (beta chain) was recorded once. Its specificity is not known. A much larger clone lies one base from this, so it may be a read error. For each extraction, RNA and DNA were obtained together from approximately 20-30 mg of unsorted bulk tissue. Donors were untreated and chronically infected with HBV. This sample was taken from a study of tumor-infiltrating lymphocytes in primary liver carcinoma. Across the study: Every sample contained roughly 3.65 to 8 million productive TCRbeta reads, and these numbers were similar from one tissue type to another.

Study-level results: Compared with blood, tumor repertoires held significantly more in their top 250 clones. No more than about 8-24% of top clones could be seen in all five tumor regions.

Synthesis of TCR beta cDNA was carried out from 500 ng total RNA with a constant-region primer. Three nested multiplex PCR rounds of slightly modified ARM-PCR generated TCR beta libraries. Investigators reported that the first two PCR rounds, at approximately 11 cycles each, used TRBV1-TRBV30 forward primers with a C-beta reverse primer. MiXCR, applied by TCRdb to the multiplex PCR reads, yields one record per CDR3 protein. Among about 130,000 distinct CDR3 sequences listed, 50% to 80% were seen once. V lost 8 bases, J lost 6 bases, and 20 bases lay in between. Germline assignment: CDR1 MDHEN and CDR2 SYDVKM. The CDR3 contains 14 residues.

This TCR came from an older woman with primary liver carcinoma and hepatitis B virus infection. The sequencing sample was made of liver tumor tissue from sampling region 3. Specified subset: tumor region T3, left-lateral pole. V and J are TRBV28 and TRBJ2-7; D possibly corresponds to TRBD2 (6 bases). The CDR3 DNA reads TGTGCCAGCTCCACGGGAGACAGTATCCGCGAGCAGTACTTC. This gives the protein CASSTGDSIREQYF.